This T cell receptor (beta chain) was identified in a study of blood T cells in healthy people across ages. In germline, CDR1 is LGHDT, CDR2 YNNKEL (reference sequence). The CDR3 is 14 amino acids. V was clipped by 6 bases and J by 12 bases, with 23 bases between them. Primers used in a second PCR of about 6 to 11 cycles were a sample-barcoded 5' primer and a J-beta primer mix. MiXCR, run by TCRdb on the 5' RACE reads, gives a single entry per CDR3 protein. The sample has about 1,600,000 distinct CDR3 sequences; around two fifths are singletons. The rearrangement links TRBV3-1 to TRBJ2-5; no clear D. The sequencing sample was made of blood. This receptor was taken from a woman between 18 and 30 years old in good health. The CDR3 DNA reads TGTGCCAGCAGTCCGACGGAAAACTCCTACGAGAAGTACTTC. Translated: CASSPTENSYEKYF.